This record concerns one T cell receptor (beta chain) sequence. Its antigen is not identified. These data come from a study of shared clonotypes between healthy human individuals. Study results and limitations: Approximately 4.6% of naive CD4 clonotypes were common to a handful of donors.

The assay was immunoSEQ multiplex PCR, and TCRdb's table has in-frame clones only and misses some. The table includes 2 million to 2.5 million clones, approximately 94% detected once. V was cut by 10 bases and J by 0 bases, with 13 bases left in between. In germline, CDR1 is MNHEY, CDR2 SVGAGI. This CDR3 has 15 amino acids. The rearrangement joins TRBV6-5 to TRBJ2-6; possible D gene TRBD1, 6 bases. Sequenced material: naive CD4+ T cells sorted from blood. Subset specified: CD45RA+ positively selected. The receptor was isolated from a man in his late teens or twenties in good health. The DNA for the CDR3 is TGTGCCACCGCCACAGGGCACTCTGGGGCCAACGTCCTGACTTTC. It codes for CATATGHSGANVLTF.